This T cell receptor beta chain was captured by sequencing in a study of OX40 agonist ivuxolimab in advanced cancers. Study-wide results and caveats: Partial responders at 0.1-3.0 mg/kg showed near-lowest clonal expansion.

As for this clone: Its antigen is unidentified.

Repertoires were generated with immunoSEQ multiplex PCR, while TCRdb's copy carries only in-frame clones and drops some. The data contain around 72,000 clones, 75% to 90% of them seen just once; the ten biggest clones take up roughly 1%. V lost 4 bases, J lost 5 bases, and 5 bases stayed unmatched. Germline CDR1 is SGHDT and CDR2 is YYEEEE. The CDR3 length is 15 residues. The chain links TRBV5-6 to TRBJ2-3, with TRBD1 matching 12 bases. The sequenced sample was CD4+ or CD8+ T cells sorted from blood, obtained in a trial of the OX40 agonist ivuxolimab. This sequence was found in an adult with an advanced solid tumor such as melanoma, head and neck, liver or kidney cancer. The CDR3 DNA sequence: TGTGCCAGCAGCGCCGGGACAGGGGGCGTAGATACGCAGTATTTT. It translates to CASSAGTGGVDTQYF.